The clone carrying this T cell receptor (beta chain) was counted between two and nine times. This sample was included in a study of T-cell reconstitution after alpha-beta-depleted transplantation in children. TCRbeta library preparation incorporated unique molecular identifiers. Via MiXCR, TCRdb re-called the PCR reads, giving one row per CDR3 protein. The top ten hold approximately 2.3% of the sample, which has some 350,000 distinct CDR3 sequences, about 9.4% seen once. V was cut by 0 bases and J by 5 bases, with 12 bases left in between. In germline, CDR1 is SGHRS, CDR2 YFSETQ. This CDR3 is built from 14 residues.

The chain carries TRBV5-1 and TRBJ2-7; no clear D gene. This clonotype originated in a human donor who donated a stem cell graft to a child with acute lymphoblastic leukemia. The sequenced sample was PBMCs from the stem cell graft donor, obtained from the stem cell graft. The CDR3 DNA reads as TGCGCCAGCAGCTTGGATAGTAGCATAGACGAGCAGTACTTC. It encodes CASSLDSSIDEQYF.